The clone carrying this T cell receptor (beta chain) was seen a few times. Its antigen is unidentified. The data originate from a study of Ad26.COV2.S vaccination and SARS-CoV-2 variants. Background on the study: The study gave Ad26.COV2.S intramuscularly, once or twice 56 days apart. Whole-study findings and limits: It was found that vaccine and placebo recipients had similar non-spike TCR breadth.

Clones were read by immunoSEQ multiplex PCR, and TCRdb kept only the in-frame ones, dropping some. The data show 350,000 to 400,000 clones, around nine tenths seen once. Treatment described: 19 received Ad26.COV2.S at low or high dose, single or two shots; about 5 received placebo; per-sample allocation not given. Sampling occurred on day 63 after the first vaccine or placebo injection. An Ad26 vector that expressed Wuhan-strain SARS-CoV-2 spike constituted the vaccine. Looked up from germline, CDR1 is SGHVS and CDR2 is FQNEAQ. The CDR3 extends over 14 amino acids. The V and J ends lost 5 bases and 4 bases respectively, with 12 bases between them.

J is TRBJ1-3 and V is TRBV7-8, with D perhaps matching TRBD1 (5 bases). The receptor comes from a person aged 18-65 years who received the Ad26.COV2.S COVID-19 vaccine or a placebo. This material consisted of peripheral blood, taken in a trial of Ad26.COV2.S vaccine versus placebo. CDR3 sequence (DNA): TGTGCCAGCAGCCCGGGACGGCTCGGAAACACCATATATTTT. This encodes CASSPGRLGNTIYF.